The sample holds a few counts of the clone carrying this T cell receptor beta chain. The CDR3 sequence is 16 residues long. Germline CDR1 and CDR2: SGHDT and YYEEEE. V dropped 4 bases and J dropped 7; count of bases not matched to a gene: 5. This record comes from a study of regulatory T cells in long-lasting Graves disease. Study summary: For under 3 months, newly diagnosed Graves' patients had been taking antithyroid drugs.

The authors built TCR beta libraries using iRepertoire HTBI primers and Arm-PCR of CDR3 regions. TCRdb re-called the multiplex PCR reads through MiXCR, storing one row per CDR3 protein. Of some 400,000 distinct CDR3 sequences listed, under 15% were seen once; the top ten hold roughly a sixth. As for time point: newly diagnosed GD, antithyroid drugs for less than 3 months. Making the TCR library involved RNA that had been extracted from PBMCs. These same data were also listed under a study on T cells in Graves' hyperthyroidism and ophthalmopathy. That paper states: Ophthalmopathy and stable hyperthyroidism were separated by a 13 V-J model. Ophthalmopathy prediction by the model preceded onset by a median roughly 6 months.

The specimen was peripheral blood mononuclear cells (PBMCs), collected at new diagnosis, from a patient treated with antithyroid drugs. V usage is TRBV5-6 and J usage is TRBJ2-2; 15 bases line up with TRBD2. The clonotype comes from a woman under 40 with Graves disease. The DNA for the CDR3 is TGTGCCAGCAGCACCGGACTAGCGGGAGGGGTCGGGGAGCTGTTTTTT. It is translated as CASSTGLAGGVGELFF.